Listed below are T cell receptor beta chains from one sample, sequenced in a study of technical replicates of blood from four donors. Produced via immunoSEQ multiplex PCR; TCRdb's table is partial and in-frame only. The sample contains 60,000 to 90,000 clones, around 97% of which appear only once. What was sequenced was T cells isolated from PBMCs. All receptors derive from a human donor in good health. Both conserved end residues are part of each CDR3. The D gene is left open where the match is weak. Size values are once, few and many counts, or a class for expanded clones, and some rows have none.

DNA: TGTGCCAGCAGCTTAGCGCTCGGGGGGCGGACCGGGGAGCTGTTTTTT
CDR3: CASSLALGGRTGELFF
J: TRBJ2-2
V: TRBV7-9
D: .
size: .

DNA: TGTGCCAGCAGCGTGGAGATCAACTACGAGCAGTACTTC
CDR3: CASSVEINYEQYF
J: TRBJ2-7
V: TRBV19
D: .
size: .

DNA: TGTGCCAGCCTTTCGTCAGGGGGTTTAGGCGAGCAGTACTTC
CDR3: CASLSSGGLGEQYF
J: TRBJ2-7
V: TRBV28
D: TRBD1
size: .

DNA: TGTGCCAGCCTTAAGAACACCGGGGAGCTGTTTTTT
CDR3: CASLKNTGELFF
J: TRBJ2-2
V: TRBV2
D: .
size: .

DNA: TGCGCCAGCAGCTATGACAGAGCAACTAATGAAAAACTGTTTTTT
CDR3: CASSYDRATNEKLFF
J: TRBJ1-4
V: TRBV4-1
D: .
size: .

DNA: TGTGCCAGCAGCTTGCCGGGATTAAACTATGGCTACACCTTC
CDR3: CASSLPGLNYGYTF
J: TRBJ1-2
V: TRBV5-4
D: .
size: .

DNA: TGCGCCAGCAGCCAAGGATTTGGAGGGAGGGGGGGAGAGACCCAGTACTTC
CDR3: CASSQGFGGRGGETQYF
J: TRBJ2-5
V: TRBV4-1
D: .
size: .

DNA: TGCAGCGTTGTGGCAGGGGATGGCTACACCTTC
CDR3: CSVVAGDGYTF
J: TRBJ1-2
V: TRBV29-1
D: .
size: .

DNA: TGTGCCAGCAGCCCCCGGGGGAGGGCCAACGCCGGGGAGCTGTTTTTT
CDR3: CASSPRGRANAGELFF
J: TRBJ2-2
V: TRBV13
D: TRBD2
size: .

DNA: TGTGCCAGCAGCTTAGATAGCCAAGCAAGGGAGACCCAGTACTTC
CDR3: CASSLDSQARETQYF
J: TRBJ2-5
V: TRBV11-3
D: .
size: .

DNA: TGTGCCATCAGCGGTCCAACGGGGGGTCCGAAACAGTACTTC
CDR3: CAISGPTGGPKQYF
J: TRBJ2-7
V: TRBV10-3
D: TRBD2
size: .

DNA: TGTGCCAGCAGCGCCGGAGACAGGGAATACCGGGAGCTGTTTTTT
CDR3: CASSAGDREYRELFF
J: TRBJ2-2
V: TRBV9
D: TRBD1
size: .

DNA: TGTGCCAGCGACGGACAGATTGAAGCTTTCTTT
CDR3: CASDGQIEAFF
J: TRBJ1-1
V: TRBV7-9
D: .
size: .

DNA: TGCGCCAGCAGCCCGACTGGGACAGGGGGATTCACAGATACGCAGTATTTT
CDR3: CASSPTGTGGFTDTQYF
J: TRBJ2-3
V: TRBV5-1
D: TRBD1
size: .

DNA: TGCGCCAGCAGAGGGTGGGACTTGCAGTTCTTC
CDR3: CASRGWDLQFF
J: TRBJ2-1
V: TRBV4-1
D: .
size: few

DNA: TGTGCCAGCCTGCGGGGGGAGGTAAATGAGCAGTTCTTC
CDR3: CASLRGEVNEQFF
J: TRBJ2-1
V: TRBV2
D: TRBD2
size: .

DNA: TGCAGCGTTGACGGGTATCTGCCGGAGACCCAGTACTTC
CDR3: CSVDGYLPETQYF
J: TRBJ2-5
V: TRBV29-1
D: .
size: .

DNA: TGTGCCAGCAGCTTGCGGAGAACTGGGGCCAACGTCCTGACTTTC
CDR3: CASSLRRTGANVLTF
J: TRBJ2-6
V: TRBV5-6
D: .
size: .

DNA: TGCGCCAGCACCGCTTCCAGGGGCGACTATGGCTACACCTTC
CDR3: CASTASRGDYGYTF
J: TRBJ1-2
V: TRBV5-1
D: .
size: .

DNA: TGTGCCAGCAGCTTGGCCGGGGGGACAGGGGACGAGCAGTACTTC
CDR3: CASSLAGGTGDEQYF
J: TRBJ2-7
V: TRBV5-4
D: TRBD1
size: once

DNA: TGCGCCAGCAGCCCAGCGGGAGGCCAGGACGAGCAGTACTTC
CDR3: CASSPAGGQDEQYF
J: TRBJ2-7
V: TRBV4-1
D: TRBD2
size: .

DNA: TGTGCCAGCAGTGAATTCGGGAGCCCGACAGAGACCCAGTACTTC
CDR3: CASSEFGSPTETQYF
J: TRBJ2-5
V: TRBV6-4
D: .
size: .

DNA: TGTGCCAGCAGCTTTTTACAGGGGACTGAAGCTTTCTTT
CDR3: CASSFLQGTEAFF
J: TRBJ1-1
V: TRBV5-5
D: TRBD1
size: .

DNA: TGTGCCAGTTATTCCGTTCGGGGTAATAATGAGCAGTTCTTC
CDR3: CASYSVRGNNEQFF
J: TRBJ2-1
V: TRBV27
D: .
size: once

DNA: TGTGCCAGCAGCTTAGGGACAGGGAATAGCAATCAGCCCCAGCATTTT
CDR3: CASSLGTGNSNQPQHF
J: TRBJ1-5
V: TRBV7-9
D: TRBD1
size: .

DNA: TGTGCCAGCAGCTCGGACAGGAGTCAAGAGACCCAGTACTTC
CDR3: CASSSDRSQETQYF
J: TRBJ2-5
V: TRBV7-9
D: TRBD1
size: .

DNA: TGTGCCAGCAGTTTATCCTCGCCAGGTATCCTTGTCTACGAGCAGTACTTC
CDR3: CASSLSSPGILVYEQYF
J: TRBJ2-7
V: TRBV27
D: .
size: .

DNA: TGCGCCAGCGCTCCTAGCGGGGGGGCTTCGTCGGTCTACGAGCAGTACTTC
CDR3: CASAPSGGASSVYEQYF
J: TRBJ2-7
V: TRBV4-1
D: TRBD2
size: .

DNA: TGCGCCAGCAGCCCCAACCTACTACAGGGTACGAGCAATCAGCCCCAGCATTTT
CDR3: CASSPNLLQGTSNQPQHF
J: TRBJ1-5
V: TRBV5-1
D: .
size: .

DNA: TGTGCCAGCAGCTTGGATATTAGTTGGGGACAGGTCTCCTACGAGCAGTACTTC
CDR3: CASSLDISWGQVSYEQYF
J: TRBJ2-7
V: TRBV5-4
D: TRBD1
size: .

DNA: TGCGCCAGCAGCTCCAGGGACACTGCGGGAAACACCATATATTTT
CDR3: CASSSRDTAGNTIYF
J: TRBJ1-3
V: TRBV5-1
D: .
size: .

DNA: TGTGCCAGCTTGGGACTAGCGGGGGGATCAGATACGCAGTATTTT
CDR3: CASLGLAGGSDTQYF
J: TRBJ2-3
V: TRBV4-2
D: TRBD2
size: .

DNA: TGTGCCAGCAGCTTGGAGGGCAATTCACCCCTCCACTTT
CDR3: CASSLEGNSPLHF
J: TRBJ1-6
V: TRBV11-2
D: .
size: .

DNA: TGCAGCGTTGTGGCAGGGGGGAGCAATCAGCCCCAGCATTTT
CDR3: CSVVAGGSNQPQHF
J: TRBJ1-5
V: TRBV29-1
D: TRBD1
size: .

DNA: TGCGCCAGCAGGAGCGGGACAGGGGTAAATGAGCAGTTCTTC
CDR3: CASRSGTGVNEQFF
J: TRBJ2-1
V: TRBV5-1
D: TRBD1
size: .

DNA: TGTGCCAGCAGTTTGGGCAGGGGGAACACCATATATTTT
CDR3: CASSLGRGNTIYF
J: TRBJ1-3
V: TRBV6-5
D: TRBD1
size: .

DNA: TGTGCCAGCACCTTACACCCGTCAACTAATGAAAAACTGTTTTTT
CDR3: CASTLHPSTNEKLFF
J: TRBJ1-4
V: TRBV27
D: .
size: .

DNA: TGTGCCAGCACTTGGACACCTCAAGAGACCCAGTACTTC
CDR3: CASTWTPQETQYF
J: TRBJ2-5
V: TRBV6-4
D: .
size: once

DNA: TGTGCCAGCAGCTACGAGACAGGGGGCCACTATGGCTACACCTTC
CDR3: CASSYETGGHYGYTF
J: TRBJ1-2
V: TRBV7-9
D: TRBD1
size: few

DNA: TGTGCCAGCAGCCAAGTAAGCAGGGATGGTGAGCAGTTCTTC
CDR3: CASSQVSRDGEQFF
J: TRBJ2-1
V: TRBV4-2
D: .
size: once

DNA: TGCGCCAGCAGTGCCCCGGGACTAGTAGGCGGGGAGCTGTTTTTT
CDR3: CASSAPGLVGGELFF
J: TRBJ2-2
V: TRBV10-2
D: TRBD2
size: .

DNA: TGTGCCAGCAGTAATACAGGGGCTAGCACAGATACGCAGTATTTT
CDR3: CASSNTGASTDTQYF
J: TRBJ2-3
V: TRBV2
D: TRBD1
size: .

DNA: TGTGCCAGAAGCGCGTCGAGTGGAAACACCATATATTTT
CDR3: CARSASSGNTIYF
J: TRBJ1-3
V: TRBV5-3
D: .
size: .

DNA: TGTGCCAGCAGTTTAGGACTAGCGGGACGGTTCTTC
CDR3: CASSLGLAGRFF
J: TRBJ2-1
V: TRBV28
D: TRBD2
size: .

DNA: TGTGCCAGCAGTTCTCACTTTCAAGAGACCCAGTACTTC
CDR3: CASSSHFQETQYF
J: TRBJ2-5
V: TRBV28
D: .
size: .

DNA: TGTGCCAGCAGTTTCCCGGGACAAGTCAACTACGAGCAGTACTTC
CDR3: CASSFPGQVNYEQYF
J: TRBJ2-7
V: TRBV28
D: .
size: .

DNA: TGTGCCAGCCGTGGGACTAGCGGGAGGTGGAGAAGGGAGACCCAGTACTTC
CDR3: CASRGTSGRWRRETQYF
J: TRBJ2-5
V: TRBV28
D: TRBD2
size: .

DNA: TGCGCCAGCGGTGGACACCACTCAGACCTGACTGAAGCTTTCTTT
CDR3: CASGGHHSDLTEAFF
J: TRBJ1-1
V: TRBV10-2
D: .
size: .

DNA: TGTGCCAGCAGCAGCGGACTAGCGGGATCAGCCAAAAACATTCAGTACTTC
CDR3: CASSSGLAGSAKNIQYF
J: TRBJ2-4
V: TRBV11-2
D: TRBD2
size: few

DNA: TGCGCCAGCAGTTATACTAGTAAGAATGAGCAGTTCTTC
CDR3: CASSYTSKNEQFF
J: TRBJ2-1
V: TRBV10-1
D: .
size: .